Detailed here is one T cell receptor (beta chain). What it binds is not known. Use of 60 Vbeta and 13 Jbeta primers characterized the PCR. This table comes from immunoSEQ multiplex PCR, and its TCRdb copy is limited to in-frame clones, with some not included. Of about 160,000 clones listed, over 75% are singletons. CDR3 length: 15 residues. Trimming took 1 base from V and 0 from J, leaving 7 bases between them. From germline, CDR1 is SEHNR and CDR2 FQNEAQ (reference sequence). The data were taken from a study of cytomegalovirus exposure and HLA in healthy donors. General study findings and limits: Owing to their indistinguishability, certain V segments, notably TRBV6-2 and TRBV6-3, were excluded.

This receptor was taken from a woman under 30 in good health and CMV-seronegative. Sequenced input: PBMCs. This chain links TRBV7-9 with TRBJ1-5, with D hard to call. In DNA form, the CDR3 reads TGTGCCAGCAGCTTAGGGCGGCTTAGCAATCAGCCCCAGCATTTT. Its protein product is CASSLGRLSNQPQHF.